A few counts support the clone carrying this T cell receptor beta chain. These data are taken from a study of shared clonotypes between healthy human individuals. Germline V CDR1 and CDR2: SNHLY, FYNNEI. This CDR3 region has 13 residues. With 4 bases removed from V and 1 base from J, the gap between germline ends came to 7 bases. Sequencing used immunoSEQ multiplex PCR; TCRdb keeps in-frame clones, though not all of them. The table records about 490,000 clones, roughly 85% of them present only once. This chain joins TRBV2 and TRBJ1-1, with D perhaps TRBD1 (6 bases). The specimen sequenced was PBMCs. This TCR derives from a woman in her thirties or forties in good health. Some clones in this sample may be carry-over from other donors' samples. The CDR3 protein is CASSGGGNTEAFF. The CDR3 DNA is TGTGCCAGCAGTGGAGGGGGGAACACTGAAGCTTTCTTT.